Following are 15 T cell receptor beta chains from one sample sequenced in a study of PD-1 blockade in classical Hodgkin lymphoma. All patients relapsed after autologous stem cell transplantation, and brentuximab vedotin exposure varied. The table came from immunoSEQ multiplex PCR; TCRdb's copy has only in-frame clones and leaves some out. The table shows about 26,000 clones, with roughly 62% occurring only once. Source: peripheral blood mononuclear cells (PBMCs), taken before the second cycle of nivolumab. Every receptor here comes from a human donor with classical Hodgkin lymphoma.

This clone rates as medium-sized (0.01 to 0.1%). The V gene is TRBV10-3, the J gene TRBJ1-2; D not certain. The CDR3 loop spans 13 amino acids. V gave up 10 bases and J gave up 2 bases, with 14 bases separating them. Germline lookup yields CDR1 ENHRY and CDR2 SYGVKD. As DNA, the CDR3 is TGTGCCAGGATTTACCGGGCCAACTATGGCTACACCTTC. Its translation: CARIYRANYGYTF.

The rearrangement uses TRBV10-1 and TRBJ2-3; the match to TRBD2 covers 7 bases. Trimming took 5 bases from V and 13 from J; bases not matched to a gene: 15. Germline values: CDR1 WNHNN, CDR2 SYGVQD (reference sequence). The CDR3 totals 14 residues. The CDR3 DNA follows: TGCGCCAGCAGTAGGTCTCGATCGGTTGCGGGGGAGTATTTT. Translation: CASSRSRSVAGEYF.

The chain joins TRBV11-2 to TRBJ2-1; 10 positions match TRBD2. The CDR3 spans 16 residues. Germline lookup yields CDR1 SGHAT and CDR2 FQNNGV. J lost 7 bases, V lost 2 bases, and 8 bases had no gene match. The CDR3 protein is CASSLTPGLARNEQFF. CDR3 coding DNA: TGTGCCAGCAGCTTAACTCCGGGACTAGCGAGGAATGAGCAGTTCTTC.

The chain carries TRBV7-2 and TRBJ1-1; D is unclear. The V end was cut by 2 bases, the J end by 1 base, with 5 bases between. This CDR3 has 13 residues. Germline assignment: CDR1 SGHTA and CDR2 FQGNSA. The CDR3 DNA reads as TGTGCCAGCAGCTTATTTGAGAACACTGAAGCTTTCTTT. Its translation: CASSLFENTEAFF.

This rearrangement joins TRBV7-9 to TRBJ1-6; D remains ambiguous. Trimming removed 3 bases from V and 9 bases from J, with 12 bases in between. This CDR3 is 14 amino acids long. Per the germline V gene, CDR1 is SEHNR and CDR2 is FQNEAQ (reference sequence). CDR3 bases: TGTGCCAGCAGCTTCTTCGGTGAGGGTTCACCCCTCCACTTT. Translated, it gives CASSFFGEGSPLHF.

The genes are TRBV5-6 and TRBJ2-3; 8 nucleotides match TRBD1. The V gene's germline CDR1 is SGHDT and CDR2 YYEEEE. V lost 0 bases and J lost 6; bases outside the gene matches: 9. The CDR3 has 16 residues. CDR3 region: CASSLVSGQGMDTQYF. CDR3 nucleotides: TGTGCCAGCAGCTTGGTATCAGGACAGGGTATGGATACGCAGTATTTT.

The chain links TRBV7-9 to TRBJ1-6; D not certain. Per germline, CDR1 SEHNR and CDR2 FQNEAQ (reference sequence). V was cut by 5 bases and J by 7 bases, with 18 bases left in between. The CDR3 covers 16 residues. The CDR3 here is CASSPSGRGGNSPLHF. The CDR3 bases are TGTGCCAGCAGCCCTAGTGGTCGGGGAGGAAATTCACCCCTCCACTTT. The complete variable domain, with remaining parts taken from reference TRBV7-9 and TRBJ1-6, reads DTGVSQNPRHKITKRGQNVTFRCDPISEHNRLYWYRQTLGQGPEFLTYFQNEAQLEKSRLLSDRFSAERPKGSFSTLEIQRTEQGDSAMYLCASSPSGRGGNSPLHFGNGTRLTVT.

This rearrangement joins TRBV19 to TRBJ2-1; the D is unclear. Looked up from germline, CDR1 is LNHDA and CDR2 is SQIVND (reference sequence). With 3 bases removed from V and 5 bases from J, the gap between germline ends came to 8 bases. The length of the CDR3 is 13 residues. The DNA for the CDR3 is TGTGCCAGTAGTATTATTGATGACAATGAGCAGTTCTTC. Its protein product is CASSIIDDNEQFF.

This clone has more than one count but fewer than ten. The J gene is TRBJ1-2, the V gene TRBV30; D possibly corresponds to TRBD1 (5 bases). The CDR3 length is 19 residues. V was trimmed by 0 bases and J by 4 bases, leaving 27 bases between them. Germline CDR1 is GTSNPN and CDR2 is SVGIG (reference sequence). CDR3 in amino acids: CAWSVNWGGSSGSPYGYTF. The CDR3 DNA reads as TGTGCCTGGAGTGTAAATTGGGGCGGCAGTTCGGGAAGTCCCTATGGCTACACCTTC.

CDR3 sequence (DNA): TGCGCCAGCAGACCTCAGGGCGGCCTCTCGGAGACCCAGTACTTC. As protein: CASRPQGGLSETQYF. The rearrangement joins TRBV5-1 to TRBJ2-5; possible D gene TRBD1, 5 bases. The CDR3 is made up of 15 amino acids. V lost 5 bases and J 5 bases, leaving 19 bases between the germline ends. Per germline, CDR1 SGHRS and CDR2 YFSETQ.

J is TRBJ1-5 and V is TRBV7-2; D perhaps matches TRBD1 (5 bases). CDR1 and CDR2 from the germline V gene are SGHTA and FQGNSA. The V and J ends lost 1 base and 3 bases respectively, with 10 bases between them. The CDR3 length is 15 residues. The CDR3 DNA follows: TGTGCCAGCAGCTTAGTTGCAGGGAACAATCAGCCCCAGCATTTT. It is translated as CASSLVAGNNQPQHF.

This clone has just one count. The genes are TRBV7-2 and TRBJ2-1, with 8 bases matching TRBD2. Trimming cost V 6 bases and J 0 bases; bases outside gene matches: 4. Looked up from germline, CDR1 is SGHTA and CDR2 is FQGNSA. This CDR3 contains 15 residues. CDR3 loop: CASRLAAVSYNEQFF. As DNA, the CDR3 is TGTGCCAGCAGACTAGCGGCCGTCTCCTACAATGAGCAGTTCTTC.

There are a few counts of this clone. The chain carries TRBV5-6 and TRBJ1-4; the D is unclear. V dropped 1 base and J dropped 5 bases, with 12 bases sitting between them. The germline V gene encodes CDR1 SGHDT and CDR2 YYEEEE. The CDR3 is 15 amino acids. CDR3 bases: TGTGCCAGCAGCTTGTATTCCTTTCGAAATGAAAAACTGTTTTTT. Amino acid sequence: CASSLYSFRNEKLFF.

V usage is TRBV30 and J usage is TRBJ2-7; the D is unclear. V lost 2 bases and J lost 3, with 11 bases in between. The length of the CDR3 is 13 residues. Germline V lookup: CDR1 GTSNPN, CDR2 SVGIG (reference sequence). CDR3 sequence reads: CAWSPTPGYEQYF. CDR3 DNA: TGTGCCTGGAGTCCGACCCCCGGCTACGAGCAGTACTTC.

This sequence joins TRBV5-1 and TRBJ2-7; D is undetermined. CDR1 is SGHRS and CDR2 is YFSETQ in the germline V gene. Deletions cut 4 bases from V and 0 bases from J, with 14 bases between. The CDR3 has 15 residues. CDR3 DNA: TGCGCCAGCAGCCCGCAGGCCCTCTTCTCCTACGAGCAGTACTTC. Its protein product is CASSPQALFSYEQYF.